A single TCR beta chain is shown here with its context. TCRdb keeps only in-frame clones here, not all; method: immunoSEQ multiplex PCR. The table includes roughly 100,000 clones, 89% detected once. Germline loops: CDR1 SGHRS, CDR2 YFSETQ. The CDR3 is 16 amino acids. V lost 1 base and J 4 bases, leaving 18 bases between the germline ends. The data originate from a study of T cell responses to AZD1222 COVID-19 vaccine. The receptor was derived from an adult who received the AZD1222 COVID-19 vaccine. The chain recombines TRBV5-1 with TRBJ2-7; a possible D gene is TRBD2 (6 bases). Sequenced material: peripheral blood, taken 28 days after the second AZD1222 dose. This CDR3 is CASSLRASGGNYEQYF. Written as DNA, the CDR3 is TGCGCCAGCAGCTTGAGGGCTTCCGGAGGGAATTACGAGCAGTACTTC. Drawing the rest from reference TRBV5-1 and TRBJ2-7, the complete variable domain is KAGVTQTPRYLIKTRGQQVTLSCSPISGHRSVSWYQQTPGQGLQFLFEYFSETQRNKGNFPGRFSGRQFSNSRSEMNVSTLELGDSALYLCASSLRASGGNYEQYFGPGTRLTVT.